This TCR beta chain emerged from a study of T cells in Graves' hyperthyroidism and ophthalmopathy. It was uncontrolled infection, other autoimmune disease, pregnancy or lactation that excluded patients. Fresh 10 ml peripheral blood yielded PBMCs. Amplified TCR beta CDR3 regions derived from RNA transcripts. The HTBI primer set drove a first-round RT-PCR of the TCR CDR3. TCRdb re-called the multiplex PCR reads through MiXCR, storing one row per CDR3 protein. The table lists about 770,000 distinct CDR3 sequences, around a sixth of them singletons. Trimming left V 5 bases short and J 4 bases short, with 19 bases between. The germline CDR1 and CDR2 sequences are SGHRS and YFSETQ. This CDR3 comprises 15 residues.

The clonotype originates from a woman aged 45 to 65 with Graves' hyperthyroidism that later progressed to Graves' ophthalmopathy. Material for sequencing was blood. The chain combines TRBV5-1 with TRBJ2-7; D not certain. The CDR3 coding sequence is TGCGCCAGCAGATTTATTGGGTCCCCTTATTACGAGCAGTACTTC. As protein: CASRFIGSPYYEQYF.